This TCR beta chain was documented in a study of control samples from healthy donors and cancer patients. The assay was immunoSEQ multiplex PCR, and TCRdb's table has in-frame clones only and misses some. This sample carries 100,000 to 150,000 clones, just under 90% of them seen once, and the ten largest clones take over 6.5%. This clone was seen a single time. The CDR3 loop spans 18 amino acids. The germline gives CDR1 SQVTM, CDR2 ANQGSEA. J gave up 6 bases and V 4 bases, and 21 bases lay outside the gene matches. The sequence derives from a man between 50 and 59 years old with head and neck cancer. Sequenced: PBMCs. The chain combines TRBV29-1 with TRBJ1-2, with TRBD1 matching over 9 bases. CDR3 residues: CSVGRRGVYGRDRDGYTF. The CDR3 nucleotides are TGCAGCGTTGGCCGCCGCGGGGTCTACGGTCGGGACAGGGATGGCTACACCTTC.